This T cell receptor beta chain appears in the sequencing data of a study of cytomegalovirus exposure and HLA in healthy donors. Study conclusions and caveats: In a later analysis, HLA-associated TCR beta chains were more clonally expanded than equally common others. When presence/absence was analysed, sequencing depth was taken to be roughly uniform across donors. A later analysis revealed that TCR association rates differed between HLA loci, peaking at DRB1 and bottoming out at HLA-C.

Trimming stripped 8 bases from V and 1 base from J, with 11 bases between. The germline gives CDR1 MDHEN, CDR2 SYDVKM. The CDR3 consists of 14 residues. The PCR employed 60 Vbeta primers together with 13 Jbeta primers. Assay: immunoSEQ multiplex PCR; the TCRdb copy retains only in-frame clones and omits some. The profile shows some 150,000 clones, 80% of them singletons. Concerning this clone: Antigen unknown.

This sequence joins TRBV28 and TRBJ2-2, with D possibly being TRBD2 (5 bases). The specimen was PBMCs. The sequence came from a man aged 25 to 40 in good health and CMV-seropositive. The CDR3 loop reads CASWKGENTGELFF. CDR3 bases: TGTGCCAGCTGGAAGGGAGAGAACACCGGGGAGCTGTTTTTT.